These 20 T cell receptor beta chains share one sample of origin, sequenced in a study of T cell repertoires in cytomegalovirus infection. Using its own MiXCR run on the reads, TCRdb lists one record per CDR3 protein. The profile shows a few hundred thousand distinct CDR3 sequences, more than 8% of them singletons. Sequencing was performed on PBMCs. The source is a human donor in good health (CMV status not recorded). Some clones in this sample may be carry-over from other donors' samples.

This clonotype appeared many times. V usage is TRBV7-9 and J usage is TRBJ1-1; D gene uncertain. CDR3 length: 11 amino acids. In germline, CDR1 is SEHNR, CDR2 FQNEAQ (reference sequence). Trimming shortened V by 1 base and J by 10 bases, and 7 bases separated the two germline ends. The CDR3 coding sequence is TGTGCCAGCAGCTTAGTCGGAGGAGCTTTCTTT. As protein: CASSLVGGAFF. The full variable domain, in which reference TRBV7-9 and TRBJ1-1 provide the parts outside the CDR3, is DTGVSQNPRHKITKRGQNVTFRCDPISEHNRLYWYRQTLGQGPEFLTYFQNEAQLEKSRLLSDRFSAERPKGSFSTLEIQRTEQGDSAMYLCASSLVGGAFFGQGTRLTVV.

The chain carries TRBV6-2 or TRBV6-3 and TRBJ2-7; 7 nucleotides match TRBD2. From germline, CDR1 is MNHEY and CDR2 SVGEGT. V dropped 7 bases and J dropped 3; count of bases not matched to a gene: 9. The CDR3 covers 14 residues. The DNA of the CDR3 is TGTGCCAGCACCCACCTCTCTAGCGGCTACGAGCAGTACTTC. Protein sequence: CASTHLSSGYEQYF.

This clonotype has a handful of counts. The chain is built from TRBV7-6 and TRBJ2-1, with 8 bases matching TRBD2. V trimming: 2 bases; J trimming: 6 bases; junction bases outside the gene matches: 9. The CDR3 extends over 16 amino acids. Looked up from germline, CDR1 is SGHVS and CDR2 is FNYEAQ. DNA for the CDR3: TGTGCCAGCAGCTTAAGTAGGGTAGCGGGGTCCAATGAGCAGTTCTTC. This sequence encodes CASSLSRVAGSNEQFF.

This clonotype was found a few times. This chain joins TRBV20-1 and TRBJ1-4; D is unclear. V was shortened by 5 bases and J by 0 bases, with 16 bases between the two germline ends. CDR3 length equals 16 residues. Germline V gene data show CDR1 as DFQATT and CDR2 as SNEGSKA (reference sequence). The CDR3 protein is CSAQHALAATNEKLFF. The CDR3 DNA sequence: TGCAGTGCTCAACACGCGTTAGCTGCAACTAATGAAAAACTGTTTTTT.

This clonotype was counted at least ten times. The chain joins TRBV18 to TRBJ2-4, with 7 bases lining up with TRBD2. After removal of 1 base from V and 6 bases from J, the junction contained 6 bases not matched to a gene. CDR1 is KGHSH and CDR2 is LQKENI in the germline V gene. CDR3 length: 15 residues. The CDR3 DNA reads as TGTGCCAGCTCACCACAAGGCGGGAGAGGAAACATTCAGTACTTC. Amino acid sequence: CASSPQGGRGNIQYF.

V is TRBV6-2 or TRBV6-3 and J is TRBJ2-3, with 8 nucleotides matching TRBD1. V lost 2 bases to trimming and J lost 2 bases; unmatched junction nucleotides: 9. The CDR3 runs 17 residues. Germline CDR1 MNHEY, CDR2 SVGEGT. The CDR3 loop is CASSYIWDRSYTDTQYF. The CDR3 coding sequence is TGTGCCAGCAGTTACATCTGGGACAGGTCCTACACAGATACGCAGTATTTT.

This clonotype was picked up many times. V usage is TRBV7-2 and J usage is TRBJ2-3; D may match TRBD1 or TRBD2 (6 bases each). There are 18 residues in the CDR3. Trimming left V 1 base short and J 2 bases short, with 19 bases between. The germline CDR1 and CDR2 sequences are SGHTA and FQGNSA. Here the CDR3 reads CASSLVVGGRLTTDTQYF. The CDR3 DNA follows: TGTGCCAGCAGCTTAGTGGTCGGGGGCCGATTAACCACAGATACGCAGTATTTT.

V and J are TRBV4-2 and TRBJ2-2, with 7 positions matching TRBD1. CDR1 is LGHNA, CDR2 YNFKEQ, per germline. This CDR3 has 18 residues. After removal of 0 bases from V and 0 bases from J, the junction contained 7 bases not matched to a gene. Here the CDR3 DNA reads TGTGCCAGCAGCCAAGATCTTCAGGGACAGACGAACACCGGGGAGCTGTTTTTT. It codes for CASSQDLQGQTNTGELFF.

This clonotype was counted between two and nine times. V and J are TRBV15 and TRBJ2-7, with D possibly being TRBD1 (5 bases). This CDR3 is built from 14 residues. The V end lost 0 bases, the J end lost 1 base, and 7 bases lay between the germline ends. Germline V gene lookup returns CDR1 LNHNV and CDR2 YYDKDF (reference sequence). The CDR3 loop reads CATSRDKGSYEQYF. CDR3 nucleotide sequence: TGTGCCACCAGCAGAGATAAGGGGTCCTACGAGCAGTACTTC.

This clonotype was counted ten times or more. The chain couples TRBV11-2 to TRBJ2-7; weak D call: TRBD1 (5 bases). V lost 1 base to trimming and J lost 4 bases, with 11 bases between them. Germline V gene lookup returns CDR1 SGHAT and CDR2 FQNNGV. The CDR3 spans 14 residues. This CDR3 reads CASSLGQGRYEQYF. DNA for the CDR3: TGTGCCAGCAGCTTAGGGCAGGGTCGGTACGAGCAGTACTTC.

This clonotype has ten or more counts. This sequence joins TRBV14 and TRBJ1-6, with D perhaps matching TRBD1 (6 bases). Trimming removed 4 bases from V and 5 bases from J, with 12 bases in between. Germline V gene data show CDR1 as SGHDN and CDR2 as FVKESK. This CDR3 contains 15 residues. The chain's CDR3 is CASSPTTGNNSPLHF. The CDR3 region has the DNA TGTGCCAGCAGCCCTACTACAGGGAATAATTCACCCCTCCACTTT.

This clonotype has a count of ten or more. The chain is built from TRBV7-2 and TRBJ1-1; possible D gene TRBD1, 5 bases. The length of the CDR3 is 15 residues. The germline gives CDR1 SGHTA, CDR2 FQGNSA. V shed 7 bases and J shed 1 base, with 16 bases lying between them. Here the CDR3 DNA reads TGTGCCAGCACCCCCCCAGGGACCTCGAACACTGAAGCTTTCTTT. This translates into CASTPPGTSNTEAFF. The variable domain in full, with the rest retrieved from reference TRBV7-2 and TRBJ1-1, is GAGVSQSPSNKVTEKGKDVELRCDPISGHTALYWYRQSLGQGLEFLIYFQGNSAPDKSGLPSDRFSAERTGGSVSTLTIQRTQQEDSAVYLCASTPPGTSNTEAFFGQGTRLTVV.

Many counts were recorded for this clonotype. J is TRBJ2-5 and V is TRBV2, with TRBD2 as a possible D gene (6 bases). The V gene's germline CDR1 is SNHLY and CDR2 FYNNEI. The CDR3 is 13 residues long. V was pared by 7 bases and J by 0 bases, with 9 bases between. As DNA, the CDR3 is TGTGCCAGCACTCGGGACTACCAAGAGACCCAGTACTTC. Protein sequence: CASTRDYQETQYF.

This chain uses TRBV28 with TRBJ1-5, with D hard to call. Germline V gene lookup returns CDR1 MDHEN and CDR2 SYDVKM. With 6 bases removed from V and 0 bases from J, the gap between germline ends came to 9 bases. The CDR3 has 14 amino acids. CDR3 protein: CASSPFNSNQPQHF. CDR3 in DNA: TGTGCCAGCAGCCCATTTAATAGCAATCAGCCCCAGCATTTT.

This clonotype appeared many times. The rearrangement links TRBV11-1 to TRBJ2-7; D unclear. V lost 2 bases to trimming and J lost 3 bases, with 8 bases between them. The V gene's germline CDR1 is SGHAT and CDR2 FQDESV (reference sequence). The CDR3 totals 13 residues. The CDR3 protein is CASSLLGFYEQYF. The CDR3 nucleotides are TGTGCCAGCAGCTTATTAGGTTTCTACGAGCAGTACTTC.

This clonotype has at least ten counts. The chain has TRBV7-3 and TRBJ2-7; a possible D gene is TRBD2 (5 bases). Trimming pared 8 bases from V and 7 bases from J, leaving 24 bases between. The germline V gene has CDR1 SGHTA and CDR2 FQGTGA. The CDR3 loop spans 15 amino acids. CDR3 in amino acids: CASFPPPGLVGEQYF. CDR3 coding DNA: TGTGCCAGCTTTCCCCCTCCGGGATTAGTCGGAGAGCAGTACTTC.

J is TRBJ2-6 and V is TRBV2; D possibly uses TRBD1 or TRBD2 (5 bases each). CDR1 is SNHLY and CDR2 is FYNNEI in the germline V gene. The CDR3 runs 18 residues. Trimming removed 2 bases from V and 2 bases from J, with 16 bases in between. In DNA form, the CDR3 reads TGTGCCAGCAGTGAACCCCGGGGTGGGGGAGCTGGGGCCAACGTCCTGACTTTC. Translated: CASSEPRGGGAGANVLTF.

This clonotype was recorded at least ten times. The chain carries TRBV7-2 and TRBJ1-1, with D perhaps matching TRBD1 (6 bases). The V gene's germline CDR1 is SGHTA and CDR2 FQGNSA. This CDR3 spans 15 amino acids. Deletions cut 1 base from V and 0 bases from J, with 9 bases between. CDR3: CASSLVQGMNTEAFF. CDR3 nucleotides: TGTGCCAGCAGCTTAGTACAGGGAATGAACACTGAAGCTTTCTTT.

This clonotype was seen a few times. This chain connects TRBV29-1 to TRBJ2-2, with a weak D call TRBD2 (5 bases). The ends were cut back, 4 bases at V and 4 bases at J, with 13 bases in the middle. Germline V gene sequence: CDR1 SQVTM, CDR2 ANQGSEA. The length of the CDR3 is 14 residues. The CDR3 DNA reads TGCAGCGTTGGAGGGCGTTGGAGCACCGGGGAGCTGTTTTTT. Protein product: CSVGGRWSTGELFF.

This clonotype has ten or more counts. The chain joins TRBV20-1 to TRBJ2-7; no reliable D call. The length of the CDR3 is 15 residues. Trimming stripped 6 bases from V and 0 bases from J, with 18 bases between. Per germline, CDR1 DFQATT and CDR2 SNEGSKA (reference sequence). As DNA, the CDR3 is TGCAGTGCCGTTATTTCACCTAGAAGCTCCTACGAGCAGTACTTC. This codes for CSAVISPRSSYEQYF.